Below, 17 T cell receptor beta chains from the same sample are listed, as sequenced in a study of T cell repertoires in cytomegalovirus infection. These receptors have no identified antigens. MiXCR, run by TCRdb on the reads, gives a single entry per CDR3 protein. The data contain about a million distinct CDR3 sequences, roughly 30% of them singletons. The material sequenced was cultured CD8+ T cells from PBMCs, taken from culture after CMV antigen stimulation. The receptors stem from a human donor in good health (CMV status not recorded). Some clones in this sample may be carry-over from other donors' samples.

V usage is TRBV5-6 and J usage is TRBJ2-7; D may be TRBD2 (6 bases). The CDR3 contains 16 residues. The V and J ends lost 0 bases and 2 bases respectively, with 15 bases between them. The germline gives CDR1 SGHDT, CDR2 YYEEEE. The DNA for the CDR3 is TGTGCCAGCAGCTTGGTATCGGCGGGAAATGCCTACGAGCAGTACGTC. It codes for CASSLVSAGNAYEQYV.

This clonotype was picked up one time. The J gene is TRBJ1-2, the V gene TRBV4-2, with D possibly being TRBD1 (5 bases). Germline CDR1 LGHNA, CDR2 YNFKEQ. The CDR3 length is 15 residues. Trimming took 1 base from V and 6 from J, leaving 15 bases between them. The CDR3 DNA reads TGTGCCAGCAGCCAAGCCTCCGGGACGGTGAATGGCTACACCTTC. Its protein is CASSQASGTVNGYTF.

In nucleotides, the CDR3 is TGCGCCAGCAGCCAAGAAAAGCGGGGGGCCATGACAGATACGCAGTATTTT. It yields the protein CASSQEKRGAMTDTQYF. The chain combines TRBV4-3 with TRBJ2-3, with 9 bases identical to TRBD2. Trimming removed 0 bases from V and 3 bases from J; junction bases left unmatched: 7. CDR3 length: 17 residues. CDR1 is LGHNA, CDR2 YSLEER, per germline.

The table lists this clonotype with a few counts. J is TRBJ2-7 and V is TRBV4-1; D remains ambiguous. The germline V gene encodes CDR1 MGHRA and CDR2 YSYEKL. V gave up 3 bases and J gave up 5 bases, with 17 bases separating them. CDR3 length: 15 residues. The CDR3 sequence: CASSQGQLSVHEQYF. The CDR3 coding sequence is TGCGCCAGCAGCCAGGGCCAGCTGTCGGTCCACGAGCAGTACTTC.

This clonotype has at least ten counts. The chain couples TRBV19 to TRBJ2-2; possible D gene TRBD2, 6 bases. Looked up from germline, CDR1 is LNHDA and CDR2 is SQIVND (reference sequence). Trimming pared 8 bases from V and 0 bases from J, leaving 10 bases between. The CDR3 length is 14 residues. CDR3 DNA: TGTGCCAGTTCCTGGGGGGCGAACACCGGGGAGCTGTTTTTT. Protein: CASSWGANTGELFF. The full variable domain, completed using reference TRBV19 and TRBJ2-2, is DGGITQSPKYLFRKEGQNVTLSCEQNLNHDAMYWYRQDPGQGLRLIYYSQIVNDFQKGDIAEGYSVSREKKESFPLTVTSAQKNPTAFYLCASSWGANTGELFFGEGSRLTVL.

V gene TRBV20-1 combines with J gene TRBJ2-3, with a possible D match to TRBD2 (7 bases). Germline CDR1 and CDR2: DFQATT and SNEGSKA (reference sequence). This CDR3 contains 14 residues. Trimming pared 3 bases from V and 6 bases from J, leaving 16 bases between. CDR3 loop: CSASGGGGADTQYF. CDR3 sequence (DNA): TGCAGTGCTAGCGGGGGTGGGGGGGCCGATACGCAGTATTTT.

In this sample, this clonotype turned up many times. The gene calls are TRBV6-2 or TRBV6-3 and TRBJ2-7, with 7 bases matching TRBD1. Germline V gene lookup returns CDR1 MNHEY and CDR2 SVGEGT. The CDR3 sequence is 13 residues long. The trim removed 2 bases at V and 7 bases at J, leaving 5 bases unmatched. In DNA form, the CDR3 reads TGTGCCAGCAGTTACGCAGGGGGATTGGAGCAGTACTTC. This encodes CASSYAGGLEQYF.

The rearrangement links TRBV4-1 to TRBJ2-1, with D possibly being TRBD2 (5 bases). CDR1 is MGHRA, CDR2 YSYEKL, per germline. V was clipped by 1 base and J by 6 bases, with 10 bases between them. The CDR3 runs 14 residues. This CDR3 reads CASSQGEGLNEQFF. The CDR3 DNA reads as TGCGCCAGCAGCCAAGGAGAGGGCCTCAATGAGCAGTTCTTC.

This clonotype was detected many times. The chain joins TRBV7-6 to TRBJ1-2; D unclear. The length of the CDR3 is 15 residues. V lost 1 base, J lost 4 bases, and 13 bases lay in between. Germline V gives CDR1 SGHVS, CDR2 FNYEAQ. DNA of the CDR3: TGTGCCAGCAGCTTAGATATCGATCTATCCTATGGCTACACCTTC. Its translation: CASSLDIDLSYGYTF.

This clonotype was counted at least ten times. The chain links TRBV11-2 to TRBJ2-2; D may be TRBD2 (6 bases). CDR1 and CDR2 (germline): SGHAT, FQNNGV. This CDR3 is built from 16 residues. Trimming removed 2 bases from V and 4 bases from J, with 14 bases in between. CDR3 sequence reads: CASSLWLAESTGELFF. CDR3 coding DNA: TGTGCCAGCAGCTTATGGTTAGCGGAGAGCACCGGGGAGCTGTTTTTT.

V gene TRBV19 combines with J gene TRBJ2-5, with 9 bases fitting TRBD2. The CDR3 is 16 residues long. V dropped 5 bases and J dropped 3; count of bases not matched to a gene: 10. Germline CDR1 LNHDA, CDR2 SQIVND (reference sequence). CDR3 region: CASSQPELAGEETQYF. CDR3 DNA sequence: TGTGCCAGTAGTCAGCCGGAACTAGCGGGCGAAGAGACCCAGTACTTC.

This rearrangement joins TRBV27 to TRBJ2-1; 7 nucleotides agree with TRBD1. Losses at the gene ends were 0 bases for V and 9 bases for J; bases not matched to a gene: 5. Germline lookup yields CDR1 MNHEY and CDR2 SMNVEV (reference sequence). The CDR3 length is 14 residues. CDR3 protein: CASSLSRGQFEQFF. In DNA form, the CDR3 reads TGTGCCAGCAGTTTATCGAGGGGGCAGTTTGAGCAGTTCTTC.

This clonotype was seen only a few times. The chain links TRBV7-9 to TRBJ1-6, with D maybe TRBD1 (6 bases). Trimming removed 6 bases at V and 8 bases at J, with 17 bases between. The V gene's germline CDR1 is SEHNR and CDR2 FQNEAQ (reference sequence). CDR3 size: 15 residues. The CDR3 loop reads CASSSVTGKDSPLHF. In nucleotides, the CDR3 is TGTGCCAGCAGTTCCGTAACAGGGAAGGATTCACCCCTCCACTTT.

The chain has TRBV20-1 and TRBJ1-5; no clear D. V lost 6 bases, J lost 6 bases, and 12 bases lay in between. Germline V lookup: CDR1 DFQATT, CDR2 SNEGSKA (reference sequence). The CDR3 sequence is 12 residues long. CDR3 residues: CSALDWSQPQHF. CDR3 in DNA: TGCAGTGCGTTAGACTGGAGTCAGCCCCAGCATTTT.

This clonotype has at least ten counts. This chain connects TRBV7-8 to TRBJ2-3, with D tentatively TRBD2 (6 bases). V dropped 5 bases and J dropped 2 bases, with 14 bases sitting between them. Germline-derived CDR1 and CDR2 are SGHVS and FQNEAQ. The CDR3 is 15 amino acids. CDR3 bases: TGTGCCAGCAGCCTCTGGAGACTAGACACAGATACGCAGTATTTT. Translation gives CASSLWRLDTDTQYF.

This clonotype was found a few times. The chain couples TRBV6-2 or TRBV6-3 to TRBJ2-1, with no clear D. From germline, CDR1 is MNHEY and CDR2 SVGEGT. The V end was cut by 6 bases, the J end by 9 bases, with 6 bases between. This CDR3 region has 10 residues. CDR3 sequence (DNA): TGTGCCAGCAGAAGCTCTGAGCAGTTCTTC. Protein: CASRSSEQFF.

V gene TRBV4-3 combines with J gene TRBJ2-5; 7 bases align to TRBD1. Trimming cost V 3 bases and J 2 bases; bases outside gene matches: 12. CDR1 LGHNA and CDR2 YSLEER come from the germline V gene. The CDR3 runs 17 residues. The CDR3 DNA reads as TGCGCCAGCAGCCATGGGGCCGAGACAGGGCTACAAGAGACCCAGTACTTC. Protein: CASSHGAETGLQETQYF.